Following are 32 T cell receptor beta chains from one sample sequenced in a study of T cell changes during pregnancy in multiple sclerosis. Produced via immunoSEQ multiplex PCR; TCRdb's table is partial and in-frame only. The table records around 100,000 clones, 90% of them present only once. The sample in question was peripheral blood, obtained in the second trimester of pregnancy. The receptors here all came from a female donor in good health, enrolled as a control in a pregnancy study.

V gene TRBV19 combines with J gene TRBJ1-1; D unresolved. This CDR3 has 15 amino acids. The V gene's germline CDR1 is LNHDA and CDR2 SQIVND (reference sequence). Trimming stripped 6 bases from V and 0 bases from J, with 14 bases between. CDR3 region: CASSSASEMNTEAFF. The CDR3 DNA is TGTGCCAGTAGCAGTGCCAGTGAAATGAACACTGAAGCTTTCTTT.

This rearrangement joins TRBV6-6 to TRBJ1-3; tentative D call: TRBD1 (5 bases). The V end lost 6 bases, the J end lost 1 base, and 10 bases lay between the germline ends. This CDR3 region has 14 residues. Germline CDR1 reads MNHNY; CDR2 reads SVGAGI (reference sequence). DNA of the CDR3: TGTGCCAGCAGCCTTGCAGGGTCTGGAAACACCATATATTTT. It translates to CASSLAGSGNTIYF.

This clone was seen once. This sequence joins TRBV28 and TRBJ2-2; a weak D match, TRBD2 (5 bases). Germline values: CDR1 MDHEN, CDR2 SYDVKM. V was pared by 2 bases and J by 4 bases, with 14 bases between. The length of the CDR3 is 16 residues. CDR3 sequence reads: CASSLGAGRVTGELFF. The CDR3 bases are TGTGCCAGCAGTTTAGGCGCGGGTCGGGTCACCGGGGAGCTGTTTTTT.

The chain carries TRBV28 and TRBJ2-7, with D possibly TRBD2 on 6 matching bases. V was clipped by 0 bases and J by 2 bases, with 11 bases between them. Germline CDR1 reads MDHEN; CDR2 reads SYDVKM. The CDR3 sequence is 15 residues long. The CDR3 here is CASSLWGGAAYEQYF. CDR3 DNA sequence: TGTGCCAGCAGTTTATGGGGCGGGGCAGCCTACGAGCAGTACTTC.

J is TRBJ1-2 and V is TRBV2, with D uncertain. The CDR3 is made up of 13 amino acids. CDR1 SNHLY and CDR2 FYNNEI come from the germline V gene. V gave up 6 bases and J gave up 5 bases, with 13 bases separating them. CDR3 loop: CASRGRTSYGYTF. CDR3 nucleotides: TGTGCCAGCAGAGGCAGGACTTCTTATGGCTACACCTTC.

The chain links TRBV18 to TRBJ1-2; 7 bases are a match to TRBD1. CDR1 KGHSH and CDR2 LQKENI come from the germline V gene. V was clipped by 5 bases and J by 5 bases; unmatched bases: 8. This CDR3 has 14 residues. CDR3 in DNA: TGTGCCAGCTCAATAAGGGGGCAAAATTATGGCTACACCTTC. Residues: CASSIRGQNYGYTF.

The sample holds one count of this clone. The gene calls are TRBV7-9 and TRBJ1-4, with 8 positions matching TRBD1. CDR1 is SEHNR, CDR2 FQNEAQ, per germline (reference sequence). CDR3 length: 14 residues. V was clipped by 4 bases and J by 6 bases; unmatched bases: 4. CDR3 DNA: TGTGCCAGCAGCTACGGACAGGGAGATGAAAAACTGTTTTTT. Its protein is CASSYGQGDEKLFF.

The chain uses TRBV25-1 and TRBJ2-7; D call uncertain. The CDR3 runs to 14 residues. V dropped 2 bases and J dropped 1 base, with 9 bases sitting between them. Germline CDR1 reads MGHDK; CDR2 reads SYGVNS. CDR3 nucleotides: TGTGCCAGCAGTGAAAGTGAGGATTCCTACGAGCAGTACTTC. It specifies CASSESEDSYEQYF.

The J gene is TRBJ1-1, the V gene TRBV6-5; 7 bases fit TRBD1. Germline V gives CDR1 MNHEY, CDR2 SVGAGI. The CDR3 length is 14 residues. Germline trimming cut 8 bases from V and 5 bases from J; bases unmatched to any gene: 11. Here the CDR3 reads CASSGRGGWTEAFF. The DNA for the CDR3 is TGTGCCAGCTCGGGGCGAGGGGGCTGGACTGAAGCTTTCTTT.

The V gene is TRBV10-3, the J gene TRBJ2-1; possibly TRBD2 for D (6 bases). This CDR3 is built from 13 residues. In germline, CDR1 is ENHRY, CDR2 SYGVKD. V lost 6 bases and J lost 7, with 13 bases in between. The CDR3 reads CAISPGSRNEQFF. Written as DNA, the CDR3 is TGTGCCATCAGCCCCGGGAGCAGGAATGAGCAGTTCTTC.

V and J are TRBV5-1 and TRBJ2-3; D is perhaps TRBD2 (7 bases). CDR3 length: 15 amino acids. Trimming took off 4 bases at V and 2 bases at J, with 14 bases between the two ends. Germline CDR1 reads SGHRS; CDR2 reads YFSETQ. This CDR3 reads CASSAEGDYTDTQYF. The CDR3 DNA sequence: TGCGCCAGCAGCGCGGAGGGGGACTACACAGATACGCAGTATTTT.

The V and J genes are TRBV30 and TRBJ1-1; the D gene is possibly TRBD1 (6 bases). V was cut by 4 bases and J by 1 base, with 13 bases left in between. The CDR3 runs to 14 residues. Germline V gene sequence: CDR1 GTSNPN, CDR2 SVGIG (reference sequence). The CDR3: CAWKGDLRNTEAFF. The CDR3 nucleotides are TGTGCCTGGAAGGGGGACCTTCGGAACACTGAAGCTTTCTTT.

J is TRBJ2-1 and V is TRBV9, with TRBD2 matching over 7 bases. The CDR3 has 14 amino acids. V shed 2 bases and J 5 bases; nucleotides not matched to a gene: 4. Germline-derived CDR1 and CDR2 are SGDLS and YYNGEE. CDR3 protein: CASSVREPHNEQFF. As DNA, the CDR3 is TGTGCCAGCAGCGTGCGGGAGCCGCACAATGAGCAGTTCTTC.

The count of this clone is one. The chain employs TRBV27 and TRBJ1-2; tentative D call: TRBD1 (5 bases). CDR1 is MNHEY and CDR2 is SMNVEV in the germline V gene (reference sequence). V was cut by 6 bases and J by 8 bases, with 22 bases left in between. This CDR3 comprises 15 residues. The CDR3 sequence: CASRIISAGPQGYTF. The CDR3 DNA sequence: TGTGCCAGCAGAATTATCTCGGCAGGGCCCCAGGGCTACACCTTC.

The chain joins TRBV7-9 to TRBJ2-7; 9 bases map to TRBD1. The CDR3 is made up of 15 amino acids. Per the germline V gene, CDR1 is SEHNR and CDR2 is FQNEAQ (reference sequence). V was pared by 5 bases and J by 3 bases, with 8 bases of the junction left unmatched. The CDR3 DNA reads TGTGCCAGCAGCCCTTTCACGGGACAGGGCTACGAGCAGTACTTC. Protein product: CASSPFTGQGYEQYF.

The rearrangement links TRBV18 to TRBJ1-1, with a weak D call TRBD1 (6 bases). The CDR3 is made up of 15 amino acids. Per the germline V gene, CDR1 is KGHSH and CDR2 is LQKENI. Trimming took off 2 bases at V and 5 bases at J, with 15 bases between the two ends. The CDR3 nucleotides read TGTGCCAGCTCACCAAGTGGGGGCCCGAGGACTGAAGCTTTCTTT. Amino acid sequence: CASSPSGGPRTEAFF. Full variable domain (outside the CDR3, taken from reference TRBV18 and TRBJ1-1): NAGVMQNPRHLVRRRGQEARLRCSPMKGHSHVYWYRQLPEEGLKFMVYLQKENIIDESGMPKERFSAEFPKEGPSILRIQQVVRGDSAAYFCASSPSGGPRTEAFFGQGTRLTVV.

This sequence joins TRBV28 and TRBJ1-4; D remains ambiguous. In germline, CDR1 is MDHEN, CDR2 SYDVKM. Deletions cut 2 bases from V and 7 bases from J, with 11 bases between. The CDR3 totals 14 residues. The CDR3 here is CASSLRGYVEKLFF. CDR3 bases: TGTGCCAGCAGTTTACGAGGGTACGTTGAAAAACTGTTTTTT.

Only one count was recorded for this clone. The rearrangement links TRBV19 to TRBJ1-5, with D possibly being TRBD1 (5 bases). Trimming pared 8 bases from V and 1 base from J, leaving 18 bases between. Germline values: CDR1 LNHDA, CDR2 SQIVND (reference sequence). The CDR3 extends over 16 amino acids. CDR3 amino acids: CASAIGRGWSNQPQHF. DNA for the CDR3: TGTGCCAGTGCCATTGGGAGGGGATGGAGCAATCAGCCCCAGCATTTT.

CDR3 nucleotide sequence: TGTGCCAGCAGCCCCGGGACAGGGAACACTGAAGCTTTCTTT. Translated: CASSPGTGNTEAFF. The chain couples TRBV9 to TRBJ1-1; 8 bases match TRBD1. Germline-derived CDR1 and CDR2 are SGDLS and YYNGEE. V shed 4 bases, J shed 1 base, and the junction held 3 bases outside the gene matches. The CDR3 loop spans 14 amino acids.

Written as DNA, the CDR3 is TGTGCCAGTAGTCACCCGACAGGGTCCGAGCAGTACTTC. Protein sequence: CASSHPTGSEQYF. The chain carries TRBV19 and TRBJ2-7, with TRBD1 matching 7 bases. Trimming at V came to 5 bases and at J to 6 bases, leaving 7 bases not matched to a gene. The CDR3 is made up of 13 amino acids. The germline V gene has CDR1 LNHDA and CDR2 SQIVND (reference sequence).

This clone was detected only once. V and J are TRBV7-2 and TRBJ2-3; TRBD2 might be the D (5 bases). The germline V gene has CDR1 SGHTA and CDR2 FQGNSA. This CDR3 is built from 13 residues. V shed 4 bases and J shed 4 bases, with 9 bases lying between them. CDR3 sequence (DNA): TGTGCCAGCAGCTGGGGAGTGTCAGATACGCAGTATTTT. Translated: CASSWGVSDTQYF.

Here the CDR3 DNA reads TGTGCCAGCAGTCGGACAGGGGAGACCTACGAGCAGTACTTC. Residues: CASSRTGETYEQYF. V usage is TRBV2 and J usage is TRBJ2-7; TRBD1 agrees at 9 bases. Germline CDR1 reads SNHLY; CDR2 reads FYNNEI. The CDR3 is 14 amino acids. V trimming: 5 bases; J trimming: 2 bases; junction bases outside the gene matches: 4.

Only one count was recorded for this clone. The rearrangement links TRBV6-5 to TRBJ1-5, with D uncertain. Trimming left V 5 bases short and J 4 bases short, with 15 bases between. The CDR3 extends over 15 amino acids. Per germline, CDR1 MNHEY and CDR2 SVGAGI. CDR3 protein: CASSPFQVQNQPQHF. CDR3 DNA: TGTGCCAGCAGTCCCTTCCAGGTTCAAAATCAGCCCCAGCATTTT.

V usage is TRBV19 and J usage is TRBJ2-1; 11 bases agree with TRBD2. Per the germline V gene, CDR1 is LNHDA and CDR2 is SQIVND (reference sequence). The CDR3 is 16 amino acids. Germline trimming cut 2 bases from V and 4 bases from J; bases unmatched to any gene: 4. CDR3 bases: TGTGCCAGTAGTATACTAGCGGGAGGACCATACAATGAGCAGTTCTTC. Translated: CASSILAGGPYNEQFF.

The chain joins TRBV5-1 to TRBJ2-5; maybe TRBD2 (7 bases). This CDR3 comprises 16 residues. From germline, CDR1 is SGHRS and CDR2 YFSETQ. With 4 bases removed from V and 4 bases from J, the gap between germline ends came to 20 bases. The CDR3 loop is CASSPRVRGLIETQYF. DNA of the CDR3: TGCGCCAGCAGCCCAAGAGTGCGGGGGCTCATAGAGACCCAGTACTTC.

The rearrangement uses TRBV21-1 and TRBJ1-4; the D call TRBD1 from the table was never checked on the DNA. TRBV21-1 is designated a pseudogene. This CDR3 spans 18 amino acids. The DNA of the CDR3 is TGTGCCAGCAGCAAATACCTTATGAGGGGGCGCGGTAATGAAAAACTGTTTTTT. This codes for CASSKYLMRGRGNEKLFF.

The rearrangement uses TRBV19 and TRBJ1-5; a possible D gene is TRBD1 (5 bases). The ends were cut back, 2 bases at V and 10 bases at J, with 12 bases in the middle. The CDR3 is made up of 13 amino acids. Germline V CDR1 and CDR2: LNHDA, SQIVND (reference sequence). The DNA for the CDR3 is TGTGCCAGTAGTATAAGGGTTAGGGGACCCCAGCATTTT. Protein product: CASSIRVRGPQHF.

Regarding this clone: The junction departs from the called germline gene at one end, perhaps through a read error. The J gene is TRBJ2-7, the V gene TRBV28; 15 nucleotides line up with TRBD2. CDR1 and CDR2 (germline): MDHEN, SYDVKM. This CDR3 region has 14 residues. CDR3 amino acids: CASTNGLAGGTAFF. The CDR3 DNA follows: TGTGCCAGCACCAACGGACTAGCGGGGGGGACCGCCTTTTTC.

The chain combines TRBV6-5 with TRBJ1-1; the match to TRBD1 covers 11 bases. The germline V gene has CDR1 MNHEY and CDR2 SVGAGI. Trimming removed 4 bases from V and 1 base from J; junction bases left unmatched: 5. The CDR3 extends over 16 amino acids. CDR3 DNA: TGTGCCAGCAGTTCTCGGACAGGGGGCGCGAACACTGAAGCTTTCTTT. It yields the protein CASSSRTGGANTEAFF.

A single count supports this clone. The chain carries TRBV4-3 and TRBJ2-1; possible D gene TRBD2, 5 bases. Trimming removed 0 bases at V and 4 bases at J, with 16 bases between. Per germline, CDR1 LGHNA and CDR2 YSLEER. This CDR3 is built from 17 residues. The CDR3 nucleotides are TGCGCCAGCAGCCAAGATCTGAGGGAGAGGCCTTACAATGAGCAGTTCTTC. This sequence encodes CASSQDLRERPYNEQFF.

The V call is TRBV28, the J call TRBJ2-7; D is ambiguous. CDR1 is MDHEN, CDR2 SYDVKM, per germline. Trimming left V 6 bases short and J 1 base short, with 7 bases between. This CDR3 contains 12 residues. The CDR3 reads CASRSGSYEQYF. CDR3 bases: TGTGCCAGCAGATCCGGGTCCTACGAGCAGTACTTC.

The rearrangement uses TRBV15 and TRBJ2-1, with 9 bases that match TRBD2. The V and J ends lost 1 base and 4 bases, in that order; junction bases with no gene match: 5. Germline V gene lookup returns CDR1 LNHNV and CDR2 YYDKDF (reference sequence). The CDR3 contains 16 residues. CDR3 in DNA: TGTGCCACCAGCAGAGTACCACTAGCGGGTTACAATGAGCAGTTCTTC. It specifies CATSRVPLAGYNEQFF.